This T cell receptor beta chain was captured by sequencing in a study of cytomegalovirus exposure and HLA in healthy donors. Study-wide points: Only CMV serostatus was available as immune exposure information.

For this clone: Its antigen remains unknown.

Use of 60 Vbeta and 13 Jbeta primers characterized the PCR. Some clones are missing from TCRdb's copy, which holds only in-frame ones; the method was immunoSEQ multiplex PCR. The table records 300,000 or so clones, approximately 84% of them present only once. Sequencing was done on a sample of PBMCs. This TCR was sampled from a woman in her thirties or forties in good health and CMV-seropositive.

In DNA, the CDR3 is TGTGCCAGCAGCCCCGAAGCGGGCGAGCAGTACTTC. It encodes CASSPEAGEQYF. V is TRBV7-9 and J is TRBJ2-7; TRBD2 is a possible D gene (6 bases). The germline V gene encodes CDR1 SEHNR and CDR2 FQNEAQ (reference sequence). Trimming shortened V by 5 bases and J by 6 bases, and 11 bases separated the two germline ends. This CDR3 spans 12 amino acids.